This is a list of T cell receptor beta chains from one sample in a study of cytomegalovirus exposure and HLA in healthy donors. Here immunoSEQ multiplex PCR was the method, and the copy in TCRdb shows in-frame clones only, minus some. The repertoire holds under 140,000 clones, with roughly 86% as singletons. Sequencing was performed on PBMCs. Receptors originate from a man in his forties in good health and CMV-seronegative. Both conserved end residues are part of each CDR3. The order of the fields is V gene, J gene, clone size, CDR3 length, D gene, CDR3 protein, CDR3 DNA. The D gene is left open where the match is weak. Expanded clones get a size class; other rows say once, few or many, or leave the size out.

v_call: TRBV29-1
j_call: TRBJ2-1
clone_size: NA
cdr3_length: 13
d_call: NA
cdr3_aa: CSVVQMGLGEQFF
cdr3_nt: TGCAGCGTTGTACAGATGGGTTTGGGTGAGCAGTTCTTC

v_call: TRBV6-6
j_call: TRBJ1-2
clone_size: NA
cdr3_length: 13
d_call: NA
cdr3_aa: CASSQSHNYGYTF
cdr3_nt: TGTGCCAGCTCGCAATCACATAACTATGGCTACACCTTC

v_call: TRBV6-5
j_call: TRBJ1-2
clone_size: NA
cdr3_length: 13
d_call: NA
cdr3_aa: CASREAGKSGYTF
cdr3_nt: TGTGCCAGCCGTGAGGCAGGGAAGTCTGGCTACACCTTC

v_call: TRBV6-1
j_call: TRBJ2-2
clone_size: NA
cdr3_length: 15
d_call: NA
cdr3_aa: CASSLGQPGTGELFF
cdr3_nt: TGTGCCAGCAGTCTAGGACAGCCCGGCACCGGGGAGCTGTTTTTT

v_call: TRBV7-2
j_call: TRBJ2-3
clone_size: NA
cdr3_length: 16
d_call: TRBD2
cdr3_aa: CASSKLGSSGGVTQYF
cdr3_nt: TGTGCCAGCAGCAAACTGGGGTCCAGCGGGGGGGTTACGCAGTATTTT

v_call: TRBV6-1
j_call: TRBJ1-6
clone_size: NA
cdr3_length: 15
d_call: TRBD1
cdr3_aa: CASSRDRVNNSPLHF
cdr3_nt: TGTGCCAGCTCTAGGGACAGGGTTAATAATTCACCCCTCCACTTT

v_call: TRBV28
j_call: TRBJ1-1
clone_size: NA
cdr3_length: 12
d_call: NA
cdr3_aa: CASRFHRSEAFF
cdr3_nt: TGTGCCAGCAGATTCCACAGATCTGAAGCTTTCTTT

v_call: TRBV5-4
j_call: TRBJ1-1
clone_size: NA
cdr3_length: 17
d_call: TRBD1
cdr3_aa: CASSRGQGGVLGTEAFF
cdr3_nt: TGTGCCAGCAGCCGCGGACAGGGGGGGGTCCTTGGCACTGAAGCTTTCTTT

v_call: TRBV28
j_call: TRBJ1-1
clone_size: NA
cdr3_length: 13
d_call: NA
cdr3_aa: CASSTQGYTEAFF
cdr3_nt: TGTGCCAGCAGTACTCAGGGGTACACTGAAGCTTTCTTT

v_call: TRBV6-5
j_call: TRBJ2-7
clone_size: NA
cdr3_length: 15
d_call: TRBD2
cdr3_aa: CASSFGGGSGIEQYF
cdr3_nt: TGTGCCAGCAGTTTTGGGGGGGGATCCGGGATCGAGCAGTACTTC

v_call: TRBV29-1
j_call: TRBJ1-2
clone_size: NA
cdr3_length: 12
d_call: NA
cdr3_aa: CSVDGGVGGYTF
cdr3_nt: TGCAGCGTTGATGGTGGAGTAGGCGGCTACACCTTC

v_call: TRBV6-1
j_call: TRBJ2-7
clone_size: NA
cdr3_length: 14
d_call: TRBD1
cdr3_aa: CASSVRDRAYEQYF
cdr3_nt: TGTGCCAGCAGTGTCCGGGACAGGGCCTACGAGCAGTACTTC

v_call: TRBV30
j_call: TRBJ2-2
clone_size: NA
cdr3_length: 17
d_call: TRBD1
cdr3_aa: CAWSPPGQGFDTGELFF
cdr3_nt: TGTGCCTGGAGTCCACCGGGACAGGGATTCGACACCGGGGAGCTGTTTTTT

v_call: TRBV7-7
j_call: TRBJ2-1
clone_size: NA
cdr3_length: 16
d_call: TRBD1
cdr3_aa: CASSPKVGGLYNEQFF
cdr3_nt: TGTGCCAGCAGCCCTAAGGTAGGGGGCCTCTACAATGAGCAGTTCTTC

v_call: TRBV2
j_call: TRBJ1-2
clone_size: once
cdr3_length: 12
d_call: NA
cdr3_aa: CASRGRDYGYTF
cdr3_nt: TGTGCCTCCAGAGGCAGGGATTATGGCTACACCTTC

v_call: TRBV28
j_call: TRBJ1-2
clone_size: NA
cdr3_length: 12
d_call: NA
cdr3_aa: CASRADSYGYTF
cdr3_nt: TGTGCCAGCAGAGCCGACTCGTATGGCTACACCTTC

v_call: TRBV11-2
j_call: TRBJ2-1
clone_size: NA
cdr3_length: 14
d_call: NA
cdr3_aa: CASSLRQVYNEQFF
cdr3_nt: TGTGCCAGCAGCTTAAGACAGGTATACAATGAGCAGTTCTTC

v_call: TRBV6-1
j_call: TRBJ2-3
clone_size: NA
cdr3_length: 15
d_call: TRBD2
cdr3_aa: CASSDRGGAGGTQYF
cdr3_nt: TGTGCCAGCAGTGACCGCGGGGGGGCCGGAGGTACGCAGTATTTT

v_call: TRBV6-5
j_call: TRBJ1-1
clone_size: few
cdr3_length: 12
d_call: NA
cdr3_aa: CASRDLNTEAFF
cdr3_nt: TGTGCCAGCAGGGACTTGAACACTGAAGCTTTCTTT

v_call: TRBV5-1
j_call: TRBJ1-6
clone_size: once
cdr3_length: 16
d_call: TRBD1
cdr3_aa: CASSLGGTGERSPLHF
cdr3_nt: TGCGCCAGCAGCTTGGGGGGGACAGGGGAACGATCACCCCTCCACTTT

v_call: TRBV6-5
j_call: TRBJ1-2
clone_size: NA
cdr3_length: 13
d_call: TRBD1
cdr3_aa: CASRRDSNYGYTF
cdr3_nt: TGTGCCAGCAGGAGGGACAGTAACTATGGCTACACCTTC

v_call: TRBV19
j_call: TRBJ1-5
clone_size: NA
cdr3_length: 18
d_call: TRBD1
cdr3_aa: CASSIGATGLLSNQPQHF
cdr3_nt: TGTGCCAGTAGTATAGGGGCGACAGGGCTGTTGAGCAATCAGCCCCAGCATTTT

v_call: TRBV9
j_call: TRBJ1-2
clone_size: NA
cdr3_length: 17
d_call: NA
cdr3_aa: CASSPQTGAPGNYGYTF
cdr3_nt: TGTGCCAGCAGCCCTCAGACGGGCGCCCCAGGGAACTATGGCTACACCTTC

v_call: TRBV2
j_call: TRBJ1-1
clone_size: once
cdr3_length: 13
d_call: NA
cdr3_aa: CASRSDSQGRAFF
cdr3_nt: TGTGCCAGCAGATCGGACAGCCAAGGGAGAGCTTTCTTT

v_call: TRBV9
j_call: TRBJ1-4
clone_size: once
cdr3_length: 14
d_call: TRBD1
cdr3_aa: CASSVGTGGEKLFF
cdr3_nt: TGTGCCAGCAGCGTAGGGACAGGGGGGGAAAAACTGTTTTTT

v_call: TRBV30
j_call: TRBJ2-7
clone_size: NA
cdr3_length: 12
d_call: NA
cdr3_aa: CAWGEGTHEQYF
cdr3_nt: TGTGCCTGGGGAGAGGGAACCCACGAGCAGTACTTC

v_call: TRBV21-1
j_call: TRBJ2-5
clone_size: NA
cdr3_length: 15
d_call: NA
cdr3_aa: CASSLGHLDQETQYF
cdr3_nt: TGTGCCAGCAGCTTGGGACATCTGGACCAAGAGACCCAGTACTTC

v_call: TRBV5-1
j_call: TRBJ2-5
clone_size: NA
cdr3_length: 16
d_call: TRBD1
cdr3_aa: CASSLAGTGGQETQYF
cdr3_nt: TGCGCCAGCAGCTTGGCCGGAACAGGGGGACAAGAGACCCAGTACTTC

v_call: TRBV5-6
j_call: TRBJ2-3
clone_size: NA
cdr3_length: 16
d_call: TRBD2
cdr3_aa: CASSPGTSGLSDTQYF
cdr3_nt: TGTGCCAGCAGCCCTGGGACTAGCGGGTTATCAGATACGCAGTATTTT

v_call: TRBV30
j_call: TRBJ2-7
clone_size: NA
cdr3_length: 13
d_call: NA
cdr3_aa: CAWSFQGRVEQYF
cdr3_nt: TGTGCCTGGAGTTTCCAGGGTAGGGTCGAGCAGTACTTC

v_call: TRBV12-5
j_call: TRBJ2-1
clone_size: NA
cdr3_length: 12
d_call: TRBD2
cdr3_aa: CASGLGGAEQFF
cdr3_nt: TGTGCTAGTGGTCTCGGGGGGGCTGAGCAGTTCTTC

v_call: TRBV5-6
j_call: TRBJ1-6
clone_size: NA
cdr3_length: 15
d_call: NA
cdr3_aa: CASRTRRQYNSPLHF
cdr3_nt: TGTGCCAGCAGGACGAGAAGACAGTATAATTCACCCCTCCACTTT

v_call: TRBV7-3
j_call: TRBJ1-6
clone_size: NA
cdr3_length: 15
d_call: TRBD1
cdr3_aa: CASSPTGGANSPLHF
cdr3_nt: TGTGCCAGCAGCCCCACAGGGGGCGCAAATTCACCCCTCCACTTT

v_call: TRBV19
j_call: TRBJ2-1
clone_size: few
cdr3_length: 15
d_call: TRBD1
cdr3_aa: CASRGPGGFYNEQFF
cdr3_nt: TGTGCCAGTAGGGGGCCAGGGGGATTTTACAATGAGCAGTTCTTC

v_call: TRBV19
j_call: TRBJ1-4
clone_size: NA
cdr3_length: 15
d_call: NA
cdr3_aa: CASSFFGQGNEKLFF
cdr3_nt: TGTGCCAGTAGTTTTTTCGGGCAGGGGAATGAAAAACTGTTTTTT

v_call: TRBV19
j_call: TRBJ2-3
clone_size: NA
cdr3_length: 12
d_call: TRBD1
cdr3_aa: CATRGLTDTQYF
cdr3_nt: TGTGCCACGAGGGGGCTCACAGATACGCAGTATTTT

v_call: TRBV6-6
j_call: TRBJ2-7
clone_size: NA
cdr3_length: 13
d_call: NA
cdr3_aa: CASSTPGAYEQYF
cdr3_nt: TGTGCCAGCAGTACTCCCGGGGCCTACGAGCAGTACTTC

v_call: TRBV5-1
j_call: TRBJ1-2
clone_size: NA
cdr3_length: 11
d_call: NA
cdr3_aa: CASSSDYGYTF
cdr3_nt: TGCGCCAGCAGCTCGGACTATGGCTACACCTTC

v_call: TRBV5-4
j_call: TRBJ2-1
clone_size: NA
cdr3_length: 12
d_call: TRBD2
cdr3_aa: CASSILALEQFF
cdr3_nt: TGTGCCAGCAGCATACTAGCGCTTGAGCAGTTCTTC

v_call: TRBV29-1
j_call: TRBJ1-1
clone_size: NA
cdr3_length: 13
d_call: NA
cdr3_aa: CSVHQGPDTEAFF
cdr3_nt: TGCAGCGTTCACCAGGGGCCGGACACTGAAGCTTTCTTT

v_call: TRBV11-2
j_call: TRBJ1-3
clone_size: NA
cdr3_length: 16
d_call: TRBD1
cdr3_aa: CASSSPLDRGLDTIYF
cdr3_nt: TGTGCCAGCAGCTCCCCCCTGGACAGGGGACTTGACACCATATATTTT

v_call: TRBV5-1
j_call: TRBJ2-1
clone_size: NA
cdr3_length: 16
d_call: TRBD2
cdr3_aa: CASSLFGTSGWNEQFF
cdr3_nt: TGCGCCAGCAGCTTATTCGGGACTAGCGGGTGGAATGAGCAGTTCTTC

v_call: TRBV6-5
j_call: TRBJ1-3
clone_size: NA
cdr3_length: 11
d_call: NA
cdr3_aa: CASTHGNTIYF
cdr3_nt: TGTGCCAGCACACATGGAAACACCATATATTTT

v_call: TRBV5-1
j_call: TRBJ1-2
clone_size: NA
cdr3_length: 16
d_call: NA
cdr3_aa: CASSLRGAAGVLGYTF
cdr3_nt: TGCGCCAGCAGCTTGAGAGGCGCCGCAGGGGTCCTTGGCTACACCTTC

v_call: TRBV6-5
j_call: TRBJ1-1
clone_size: few
cdr3_length: 14
d_call: NA
cdr3_aa: CASSYGVLNTEAFF
cdr3_nt: TGTGCCAGCAGTTACGGAGTCTTGAACACTGAAGCTTTCTTT

v_call: TRBV6-5
j_call: TRBJ2-3
clone_size: NA
cdr3_length: 12
d_call: NA
cdr3_aa: CASTYPPDTQYF
cdr3_nt: TGTGCCAGCACCTACCCCCCAGATACGCAGTATTTT

v_call: TRBV4-1
j_call: TRBJ2-7
clone_size: NA
cdr3_length: 16
d_call: TRBD2
cdr3_aa: CASSQGHGTSVYEQYF
cdr3_nt: TGCGCCAGCAGCCAGGGCCACGGGACTAGCGTCTACGAGCAGTACTTC

v_call: TRBV6-1
j_call: TRBJ2-5
clone_size: once
cdr3_length: 11
d_call: NA
cdr3_aa: CASNLLETQYF
cdr3_nt: TGTGCCAGCAACCTATTAGAGACCCAGTACTTC

v_call: TRBV7-2
j_call: TRBJ1-2
clone_size: NA
cdr3_length: 15
d_call: NA
cdr3_aa: CASSRDYSDRSGYTF
cdr3_nt: TGTGCCAGCAGCAGAGACTACTCGGACAGATCTGGCTACACCTTC

v_call: TRBV28
j_call: TRBJ1-2
clone_size: NA
cdr3_length: 16
d_call: TRBD1
cdr3_aa: CASSLIGGGHWNGYTF
cdr3_nt: TGTGCCAGCAGTTTAATAGGGGGCGGTCACTGGAATGGCTACACCTTC

v_call: TRBV6-5
j_call: TRBJ1-4
clone_size: NA
cdr3_length: 14
d_call: TRBD1
cdr3_aa: CASSYTQGAKLLFF
cdr3_nt: TGTGCCAGCAGTTACACACAGGGGGCTAAATTGCTGTTTTTT